This T cell receptor (beta chain) comes out of a study of blood T cells in healthy people across ages. Study-wide points: A strong correlation was seen between TCR beta diversity and naive T cell percentage. Higher diversity and more naive CD4+ cells were features of long-lived donors, compared to aged donors.

Every donor gave 7.5 to 10 milliliters of peripheral blood. This CDR3 contains 14 residues. This clonotype was detected many times. Its antigen is not known. The authors ran a second PCR of roughly 6 to 12 cycles using a sample-barcoded 5' primer and a J-beta primer mix. There were at least 3 million CDR3-containing paired-end reads obtained from each sample. TCRdb reanalysed the 5' RACE reads using MiXCR and keeps one entry per CDR3 protein. This sample yields roughly 680,000 distinct CDR3 sequences, of which more than 20% are seen a single time; under 4% belongs to the top ten. The receptor was derived from a man in his 70s in good health. Sequences were obtained from blood. The chain carries TRBV12-3 or TRBV12-4 and TRBJ2-5; 11 bases agree with TRBD2. The J call is uncertain, as TRBJ2-1 better fits the DNA end. CDR3 nucleotide sequence: TGTGCCAGCAGTTTAACTAGCGGGAGCACTGAGCAGTTCTTC. Protein product: CASSLTSGSTEQFF.